The 26 T cell receptor beta chains reported below all come from one sample, sequenced in a study of cytomegalovirus exposure and HLA in healthy donors. Generated by immunoSEQ multiplex PCR, the TCRdb table keeps only in-frame clones and is missing some. Here the sample spans 250,000 to 350,000 clones, about nine tenths being singletons. Material: PBMCs. All receptors derive from a woman under 40 in good health and CMV-seropositive.

The rearrangement links TRBV10-2 to TRBJ2-1, with TRBD2 matching 11 bases. V trimming: 2 bases; J trimming: 4 bases; junction bases outside the gene matches: 10. Germline loops: CDR1 WSHSY, CDR2 SAAADI. The CDR3 runs 18 residues. CDR3 sequence reads: CASSERRPGLAEYNEQFF. CDR3 nucleotides: TGCGCCAGCAGTGAGAGGAGACCGGGACTAGCGGAATACAATGAGCAGTTCTTC.

CDR3 nucleotides: TGTGCCAGCAGTGCCCAGGGGTCGGAATACGAGCAGTACTTC. Translating it yields CASSAQGSEYEQYF. The chain uses TRBV28 and TRBJ2-7; TRBD1 is a possible D gene (6 bases). V gave up 5 bases and J gave up 4 bases, with 15 bases separating them. CDR1 and CDR2 (germline): MDHEN, SYDVKM. The CDR3 loop spans 14 amino acids.

The chain joins TRBV5-1 to TRBJ2-1, with 10 bases fitting TRBD1. This CDR3 has 17 amino acids. Looked up from germline, CDR1 is SGHRS and CDR2 is YFSETQ. The trim removed 0 bases at V and 4 bases at J, leaving 7 bases unmatched. DNA for the CDR3: TGCGCCAGCAGCTTGGCAATGACAGGGGGCCTGTACAATGAGCAGTTCTTC. This sequence encodes CASSLAMTGGLYNEQFF.

The table lists this clone with a count of one. The chain has TRBV7-7 and TRBJ2-1, with 11 bases matching TRBD2. J was trimmed by 8 bases and V by 5 bases; bases with no gene match: 8. Germline V gene sequence: CDR1 SSHAT, CDR2 FNYEAQ (reference sequence). The CDR3 sequence is 15 residues long. CDR3 bases: TGTGCCAGCAGCCACACTAGCGGGGGTAAAGATGAGCAGTTCTTC. Translation gives CASSHTSGGKDEQFF.

This clone turned up a few times. The rearrangement uses TRBV4-1 and TRBJ1-1, with D perhaps matching TRBD1 (6 bases). Germline CDR1 reads MGHRA; CDR2 reads YSYEKL. V was shortened by 1 base and J by 5 bases, with 11 bases between the two germline ends. The CDR3 has 14 residues. CDR3 region: CASSQVGAGTEAFF. The CDR3 DNA is TGCGCCAGCAGCCAAGTGGGGGCTGGAACTGAAGCTTTCTTT.

The chain has TRBV15 and TRBJ2-7, with a weak D call TRBD2 (5 bases). Germline assignment: CDR1 LNHNV and CDR2 YYDKDF (reference sequence). The V end lost 0 bases, the J end lost 6 bases, and 12 bases lay between the germline ends. The CDR3 sequence is 14 residues long. CDR3 sequence: CATSREGLPGEQYF. DNA for the CDR3: TGTGCCACCAGCAGAGAAGGACTCCCGGGCGAGCAGTACTTC.

V gene TRBV5-4 combines with J gene TRBJ2-5; D is possibly TRBD2 (5 bases). V lost 0 bases and J 0 bases, leaving 12 bases between the germline ends. The CDR3 is 16 residues long. Germline CDR1 and CDR2: SGHNT and YYREEE (reference sequence). CDR3: CASSLAVRRDQETQYF. The CDR3 DNA reads as TGTGCCAGCAGCTTGGCGGTAAGGCGGGACCAAGAGACCCAGTACTTC. The full variable domain, completed using reference TRBV5-4 and TRBJ2-5, is ETGVTQSPTHLIKTRGQQVTLRCSSQSGHNTVSWYQQALGQGPQFIFQYYREEENGRGNFPPRFSGLQFPNYSSELNVNALELDDSALYLCASSLAVRRDQETQYFGPGTRLLVL.

The CDR3 loop reads CSVPGTGYRYGYTF. The CDR3 DNA is TGCAGCGTACCCGGGACAGGGTACCGCTATGGCTACACCTTC. This rearrangement joins TRBV29-1 to TRBJ1-2; TRBD1 matches at 9 bases. The V gene's germline CDR1 is SQVTM and CDR2 ANQGSEA. The trim removed 6 bases at V and 4 bases at J, leaving 9 bases unmatched. The CDR3 runs to 14 residues.

V usage is TRBV9 and J usage is TRBJ2-2, with D uncertain. The CDR3 has 14 amino acids. V lost 4 bases, J lost 1 base, and 8 bases lay in between. Germline V gives CDR1 SGDLS, CDR2 YYNGEE. The CDR3 is CASSPPVNTGELFF. The CDR3 nucleotides read TGTGCCAGCAGCCCTCCGGTGAACACCGGGGAGCTGTTTTTT.

The V gene is TRBV10-3, the J gene TRBJ2-6, with 7 bases fitting TRBD1. Germline V gene lookup returns CDR1 ENHRY and CDR2 SYGVKD. The V gene end was trimmed by 2 bases and the J gene end by 0 bases; junction bases not matched to a gene: 13. This CDR3 is 20 amino acids long. CDR3 nucleotides: TGTGCCATCAGTGAGACCTATGCGGCCGGGACAGTCTCTGGGGCCAACGTCCTGACTTTC. It translates to CAISETYAAGTVSGANVLTF.

This rearrangement joins TRBV27 to TRBJ2-1; D is possibly TRBD2 (6 bases). The V gene's germline CDR1 is MNHEY and CDR2 SMNVEV (reference sequence). V was clipped by 6 bases and J by 3 bases, with 21 bases between them. The CDR3 consists of 17 residues. The CDR3 coding sequence is TGTGCCAGCAGACGAACCGGACCCTTAGCGGTCTACAATGAGCAGTTCTTC. Its protein is CASRRTGPLAVYNEQFF.

This chain uses TRBV7-8 with TRBJ1-2; 7 positions match TRBD1. Germline V lookup: CDR1 SGHVS, CDR2 FQNEAQ. The J segment lost 8 bases and the V segment lost 5 bases, leaving 11 bases of the junction unmatched. The CDR3 extends over 14 amino acids. CDR3 in amino acids: CASSPRQGSGGYTF. CDR3 nucleotide sequence: TGTGCCAGCAGCCCGCGACAGGGTTCGGGGGGCTACACCTTC.

This clone is a singleton in its sample. This sequence joins TRBV7-6 and TRBJ1-5, with D possibly matching TRBD1 (5 bases). The V and J ends lost 0 bases and 5 bases respectively, with 11 bases between them. Germline V CDR1 and CDR2: SGHVS, FNYEAQ. The CDR3 covers 15 residues. The DNA for the CDR3 is TGTGCCAGCAGCTTAGCCGGGGACGGATATCAGCCCCAGCATTTT. This encodes CASSLAGDGYQPQHF.

The chain is built from TRBV6-5 and TRBJ1-1; D is ambiguous. The CDR3 consists of 13 residues. Trimming removed 2 bases at V and 5 bases at J, with 9 bases between. Germline values: CDR1 MNHEY, CDR2 SVGAGI. CDR3 DNA: TGTGCCAGCAGTTACGAGGACGCAACTGAAGCTTTCTTT. Its translation is CASSYEDATEAFF.

This clone was picked up one time. The J gene is TRBJ2-7, the V gene TRBV7-8; 7 bases line up with TRBD1. The germline CDR1 and CDR2 sequences are SGHVS and FQNEAQ. CDR3 length equals 17 residues. The J segment lost 3 bases and the V segment lost 0 bases, leaving 11 bases of the junction unmatched. The CDR3 bases are TGTGCCAGCAGCTTAGCTTGGGGACAGTTAACGTACTACGAGCAGTACTTC. Protein: CASSLAWGQLTYYEQYF.

This chain joins TRBV5-1 and TRBJ2-2, with TRBD2 identical over 7 bases. The trim removed 1 base at V and 7 bases at J, leaving 7 bases unmatched. This CDR3 comprises 15 residues. CDR1 and CDR2 (germline): SGHRS, YFSETQ. This chain's CDR3 is CASSLSGTTGGELFF. The CDR3 nucleotides read TGCGCCAGCAGCTTGAGCGGGACCACCGGCGGGGAGCTGTTTTTT.

V is TRBV18 and J is TRBJ2-1; 7 bases line up with TRBD2. The V segment lost 3 bases and the J segment 5 bases; nucleotides outside the gene matches: 4. CDR1 KGHSH and CDR2 LQKENI come from the germline V gene. CDR3 size: 14 residues. CDR3 sequence: CASSPLGGNNEQFF. The CDR3 nucleotides are TGTGCCAGCTCACCCCTGGGGGGGAACAATGAGCAGTTCTTC.

The rearrangement uses TRBV4-3 and TRBJ2-6; 9 positions match TRBD1. CDR1 LGHNA and CDR2 YSLEER come from the germline V gene. The CDR3 loop spans 19 amino acids. The V gene end was trimmed by 1 base and the J gene end by 1 base; junction bases not matched to a gene: 8. In nucleotides, the CDR3 is TGCGCCAGCAGCCAAGGACAACAGGGGGCCCGGTCTGGGGCCAACGTCCTGACTTTC. Protein sequence: CASSQGQQGARSGANVLTF.

The chain joins TRBV27 to TRBJ1-1; D unresolved. The germline V gene has CDR1 MNHEY and CDR2 SMNVEV (reference sequence). V shed 6 bases and J shed 0 bases, with 26 bases lying between them. This CDR3 is 19 amino acids long. CDR3: CASSFSLPGFPNVNTEAFF. CDR3 bases: TGTGCCAGCAGCTTTTCCCTCCCCGGGTTTCCGAACGTGAACACTGAAGCTTTCTTT.

The chain is built from TRBV7-2 and TRBJ1-2, with TRBD1 matching over 7 bases. The CDR3 has 14 amino acids. V lost 2 bases and J lost 8; bases outside the gene matches: 8. CDR1 and CDR2 (germline): SGHTA, FQGNSA. The CDR3 reads CASSLPWTQGGYTF. CDR3 DNA: TGTGCCAGCAGCTTACCCTGGACACAGGGGGGCTACACCTTC.

J is TRBJ1-2 and V is TRBV5-4; 8 bases are shared with TRBD1. The germline CDR1 and CDR2 sequences are SGHNT and YYREEE (reference sequence). V trimming: 2 bases; J trimming: 7 bases; junction bases outside the gene matches: 4. This CDR3 region has 13 residues. The CDR3, as DNA: TGTGCCAGCAGCTTCCAGGGGGCGCCTGGCTACACCTTC. Amino acids: CASSFQGAPGYTF.

The gene calls are TRBV27 and TRBJ2-3; D not certain. Deletions cut 8 bases from V and 3 bases from J, with 12 bases between. Germline assignment: CDR1 MNHEY and CDR2 SMNVEV (reference sequence). The CDR3 consists of 13 residues. CDR3 region: CASEALGTDTQYF. In nucleotides, the CDR3 is TGTGCCAGCGAGGCGTTAGGAACAGATACGCAGTATTTT.

The chain couples TRBV6-6 to TRBJ2-1, with D perhaps given as TRBD1 or TRBD2 (7 bases each). The germline V gene has CDR1 MNHNY and CDR2 SVGAGI (reference sequence). Trimming took 2 bases from V and 7 from J, leaving 18 bases between them. This CDR3 comprises 16 residues. The CDR3 is CASSYQGGGPGNEQFF. The CDR3 DNA is TGTGCCAGCAGTTACCAGGGGGGAGGGCCTGGGAATGAGCAGTTCTTC.

In DNA, the CDR3 is TGCGCCAGCAGCGACACGGGGGGAGCATGGACTGAAGCTTTCTTT. It specifies CASSDTGGAWTEAFF. The genes are TRBV5-1 and TRBJ1-1; TRBD1 might be the D (5 bases). The CDR3 runs 15 residues. V was shortened by 4 bases and J by 5 bases, with 18 bases between the two germline ends. Germline V gene sequence: CDR1 SGHRS, CDR2 YFSETQ.

The chain has TRBV11-2 and TRBJ2-7; D is perhaps TRBD1 (7 bases). The V gene lost 4 bases and the J gene lost 4 bases, with 14 bases spanning the gap. Per the germline V gene, CDR1 is SGHAT and CDR2 is FQNNGV. The CDR3 length is 14 residues. The CDR3 DNA sequence: TGTGCCAGCAGCTGGGCAGGGGGGCTTTACGAGCAGTACTTC. Protein: CASSWAGGLYEQYF.

The chain is built from TRBV25-1 and TRBJ1-4, with D unclear. Per the germline V gene, CDR1 is MGHDK and CDR2 is SYGVNS. Trimming stripped 8 bases from V and 10 bases from J, with 23 bases between. This CDR3 is 15 amino acids long. The CDR3 region has the DNA TGTGCCAGCGGACCGGCTAAGCCCATTGCTGGAAAACTGTTTTTT. This encodes CASGPAKPIAGKLFF. Drawing the rest from reference TRBV25-1 and TRBJ1-4, the complete variable domain is EADIYQTPRYLVIGTGKKITLECSQTMGHDKMYWYQQDPGMELHLIHYSYGVNSTEKGDLSSESTVSRIRTEHFPLTLESARPSHTSQYLCASGPAKPIAGKLFFGSGTQLSVL.